What follows describes a single T cell receptor beta chain. Antigen: not known. Produced via immunoSEQ multiplex PCR; TCRdb's table is partial and in-frame only. Of over 70,000 clones listed, approximately 83% are singletons. This specimen comes from a study of radiotherapy plus CTLA-4 blockade in lung cancer. Whole-study context: Among patients, around 19% showed objective responses, and 31% had disease control. Study results and caveats: Early shifts in blood T cell clones, with interferon-beta, reportedly predicted response best. Following radiotherapy plus ipilimumab, tumor-derived TCR clones expanded in the blood.

Germline CDR1 is SNHLY and CDR2 is FYNNEI. This CDR3 contains 14 residues. V lost 1 base to trimming and J lost 4 bases, with 10 bases between them. Enrolled patients, whose metastatic non-small-cell lung cancer was chemo-refractory, received focal radiation plus CTLA-4 blockade with ipilimumab. The chain combines TRBV2 with TRBJ1-1, with D perhaps TRBD1 (5 bases). Specimen: peripheral blood, collected from a patient treated with radiotherapy plus ipilimumab. This clonotype was sampled from a human donor with non-small cell lung cancer who had a partial response to radiotherapy plus ipilimumab. The CDR3 loop is CASSEGRGVTEAFF. The CDR3 nucleotides are TGTGCCAGCAGTGAAGGTCGGGGGGTCACTGAAGCTTTCTTT.